What follows are 8 T cell receptor beta chains derived from one specimen sequenced in a study of Ad26.COV2.S vaccination and SARS-CoV-2 variants. Specified treatment: 15 to 20 received Ad26.COV2.S at low or high dose, single or two shots; 5 received placebo; per-sample allocation not given. Following the first vaccine or placebo injection, samples were taken on day 63. Measured with immunoSEQ multiplex PCR; TCRdb has only the in-frame clones, and not every one. The table has more than 300,000 clones, about 86% seen once. This specimen consisted of peripheral blood, obtained in a trial of Ad26.COV2.S vaccine versus placebo. Receptor source: a person aged 18-60 years who received the Ad26.COV2.S COVID-19 vaccine or a placebo.

V usage is TRBV18 and J usage is TRBJ2-7, with TRBD2 as a possible D gene (6 bases). The CDR3 is 16 amino acids. CDR1 KGHSH and CDR2 LQKENI come from the germline V gene. V was shortened by 4 bases and J by 0 bases, with 16 bases between the two germline ends. CDR3 loop: CASSLTGADSSYEQYF. CDR3 bases: TGTGCCAGCTCACTCACGGGAGCGGATAGCTCCTACGAGCAGTACTTC.

This chain joins TRBV7-2 and TRBJ2-6; no firm D call. V was pared by 5 bases and J by 4 bases, with 15 bases between. In germline, CDR1 is SGHTA, CDR2 FQGNSA. The CDR3 sequence is 16 residues long. The CDR3 coding sequence is TGTGCCAGCAGCCAGACCTGGGTATCCGGGGCCAACGTCCTGACTTTC. This sequence encodes CASSQTWVSGANVLTF.

The CDR3 region is CASTGQINQPQHF. CDR3 in DNA: TGTGCCAGCACAGGACAGATTAATCAGCCCCAGCATTTT. The rearrangement uses TRBV12-3 or TRBV12-4 and TRBJ1-5, with D tentatively TRBD1 (6 bases). The V gene lost 7 bases and the J gene lost 4 bases, with 11 bases spanning the gap. The length of the CDR3 is 13 residues.

This clone was seen only a few times. The chain recombines TRBV18 with TRBJ2-2; D might be TRBD1 (6 bases). The CDR3 length is 16 residues. Germline V gene sequence: CDR1 KGHSH, CDR2 LQKENI. Trimming took 4 bases from V and 0 from J, leaving 12 bases between them. The DNA of the CDR3 is TGTGCCAGCTCACGAGTCGGACAGTCGAACACCGGGGAGCTGTTTTTT. This gives the protein CASSRVGQSNTGELFF.

The V gene is TRBV6-2 or TRBV6-3, the J gene TRBJ2-3; D not certain. The CDR3 runs to 12 residues. Germline values: CDR1 MNHEY, CDR2 SVGEGT. Trimming pared 4 bases from V and 2 bases from J, leaving 4 bases between. Written as DNA, the CDR3 is TGTGCCAGCAGTTTACCCACAGATACGCAGTATTTT. Encoded protein: CASSLPTDTQYF.

Only one count was recorded for this clone. The rearrangement uses TRBV7-2 and TRBJ2-2; possible D gene TRBD2, 6 bases. The germline gives CDR1 SGHTA, CDR2 FQGNSA. This CDR3 has 14 amino acids. The V end lost 6 bases, the J end lost 5 bases, and 13 bases lay between the germline ends. As DNA, the CDR3 is TGTGCCAGCAGATTGGGCGGGGTAACCGGGGAGCTGTTTTTT. Protein sequence: CASRLGGVTGELFF.

This clone was detected once. V usage is TRBV5-1 and J usage is TRBJ1-2, with TRBD1 as a possible D gene (5 bases). This CDR3 comprises 13 residues. Germline assignment: CDR1 SGHRS and CDR2 YFSETQ. V lost 4 bases, J lost 3 bases, and 10 bases lay in between. The DNA for the CDR3 is TGCGCCAGCAGCCCGGACAAGGACTATGGCTACACCTTC. It codes for CASSPDKDYGYTF.

The chain carries TRBV9 and TRBJ1-2, with 9 nucleotides matching TRBD1. There are 17 residues in the CDR3. Germline V lookup: CDR1 SGDLS, CDR2 YYNGEE. J was trimmed by 1 base and V by 4 bases; bases with no gene match: 11. The CDR3 DNA is TGTGCCAGCAGCCTCGGACAGGGGTTTGCCCTTAACTATGGCTACACCTTC. As protein: CASSLGQGFALNYGYTF.